This T cell receptor beta chain was sequenced in a study of blood T cell repertoires in COVID-19. As for the study in general: Researchers got acute and convalescent COVID-19 samples from the United States, Italy and Spain.

TCRdb's copy holds only in-frame clones and misses some; the assay was immunoSEQ multiplex PCR. Of about 95,000 clones in the sample, approximately 91% were seen once. CDR1 SGHVS and CDR2 FNYEAQ come from the germline V gene. V was shortened by 4 bases and J by 10 bases, with 16 bases between the two germline ends. This CDR3 contains 13 residues. Sequencing was performed on peripheral blood. This clonotype was obtained from a man aged 55-75 years with COVID-19, enrolled during active disease. The V gene is TRBV7-6, the J gene TRBJ2-5, with TRBD2 as a possible D gene (5 bases). The CDR3 sequence is CASSWQNTGDQYF. DNA for the CDR3: TGTGCCAGCAGCTGGCAGAATACCGGGGACCAGTACTTC.